This TCR beta chain was captured in a study of cytomegalovirus exposure and HLA in healthy donors. 13 Jbeta primers and 60 Vbeta primers were used for the PCR. Method: immunoSEQ multiplex PCR; TCRdb's copy keeps in-frame clones and lacks some. Of hundreds of thousands of clones listed, more than 65% are singletons. The junction had 4 bases not matched to a gene; V was cut back by 1 base and J by 8 bases. The CDR3 consists of 14 residues. The V gene's germline CDR1 is SGHKS and CDR2 YYEKEE (reference sequence). This receptor was taken from a man aged 18-30 years in good health and CMV-seronegative. Source material: PBMCs. The gene calls are TRBV5-5 and TRBJ2-1; 9 bases are a match to TRBD1. The CDR3 here is CASSLNRGRDEQFF. The CDR3 DNA is TGTGCCAGCAGCTTGAACAGGGGGCGCGATGAGCAGTTCTTC.